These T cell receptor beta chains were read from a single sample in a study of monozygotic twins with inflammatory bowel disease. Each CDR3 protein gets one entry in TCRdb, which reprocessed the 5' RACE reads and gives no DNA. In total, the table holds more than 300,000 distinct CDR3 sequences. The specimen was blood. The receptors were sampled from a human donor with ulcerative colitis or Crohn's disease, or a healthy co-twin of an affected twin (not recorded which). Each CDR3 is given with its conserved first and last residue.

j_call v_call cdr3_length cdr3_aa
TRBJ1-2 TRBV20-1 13 CSAPGQTNYGYTF
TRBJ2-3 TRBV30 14 CAWSVRLGTDTQYF
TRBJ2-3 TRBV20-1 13 CSGGGGAEDTQYF
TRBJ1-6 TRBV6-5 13 CASSDRVNSPLHF
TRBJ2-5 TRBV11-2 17 CASSTPRLAGYQETQYF
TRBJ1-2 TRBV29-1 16 CSVEDTLGKGSYGYTF
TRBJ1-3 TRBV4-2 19 CASSQDHQAVTHSGNTIYF
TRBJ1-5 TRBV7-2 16 CASSLGVQGPQGTQHF
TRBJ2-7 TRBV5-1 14 CASSFQGPLDEQYF
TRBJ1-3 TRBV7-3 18 CASSHTVLGYSTGNTIYF
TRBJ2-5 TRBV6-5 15 CASSFRTGAQETQYF
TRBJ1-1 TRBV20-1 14 CSARDKGPRTEAFF
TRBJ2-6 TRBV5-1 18 CASSLVGQQSSGANVLTF
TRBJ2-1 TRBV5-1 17 CASSLDFAGGPYNEQFF
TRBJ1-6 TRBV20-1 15 CSARVGVADVSPLHF